The 26 T cell receptor beta chains listed next were all sequenced from one sample in a study of response to subunit inactivated influenza vaccine. TCRdb re-called the RT-PCR reads with MiXCR, one entry per CDR3 protein. This sample has 530,000 or so distinct CDR3 sequences, with around 15% found just once. The sample here was PBMCs from blood, taken roughly 12 days after vaccination. These receptors all stem from a man in his fifties who received an inactivated influenza vaccine.

This clonotype appeared many times. The chain couples TRBV27 to TRBJ2-1, with 12 bases fitting TRBD2. CDR3 length: 16 residues. V was clipped by 4 bases and J by 8 bases; unmatched bases: 9. The V gene's germline CDR1 is MNHEY and CDR2 SMNVEV (reference sequence). CDR3 in amino acids: CASSSLGLAGFDEQFF. The CDR3 coding sequence is TGTGCCAGCAGTTCCCTCGGACTAGCGGGATTCGATGAGCAGTTCTTC.

This clonotype was observed a handful of times. The genes are TRBV5-1 and TRBJ2-1; 12 bases line up with TRBD2. There are 16 residues in the CDR3. CDR1 is SGHRS and CDR2 is YFSETQ in the germline V gene. Unmatched junction bases numbered 6, after V lost 2 bases and J lost 6 bases. The CDR3 is CASSLPGLAGGNEQFF. In nucleotides, the CDR3 is TGCGCCAGCAGCTTACCGGGACTAGCGGGTGGCAATGAGCAGTTCTTC. Based on the CDR3 plus reference TRBV5-1 and TRBJ2-1, the full variable domain is KAGVTQTPRYLIKTRGQQVTLSCSPISGHRSVSWYQQTPGQGLQFLFEYFSETQRNKGNFPGRFSGRQFSNSRSEMNVSTLELGDSALYLCASSLPGLAGGNEQFFGPGTRLTVL.

This clonotype occurred a few times. J is TRBJ1-2 and V is TRBV20-1; no reliable D call. The CDR3 is made up of 13 amino acids. Trimming took off 3 bases at V and 2 bases at J, with 10 bases between the two ends. Germline assignment: CDR1 DFQATT and CDR2 SNEGSKA (reference sequence). The CDR3 DNA follows: TGCAGTGCTAGTCTTCCCCGGAACTATGGCTACACCTTC. Translated, it gives CSASLPRNYGYTF.

This clonotype was detected a few times. J is TRBJ2-1 and V is TRBV5-1; D is ambiguous. Germline V gene data show CDR1 as SGHRS and CDR2 as YFSETQ. The ends were cut back, 1 base at V and 8 bases at J, with 16 bases in the middle. This CDR3 contains 15 residues. In nucleotides, the CDR3 is TGCGCCAGCAGCTTGAACAACCCGGGTTGGGATGAGCAGTTCTTC. This translates into CASSLNNPGWDEQFF.

The rearrangement joins TRBV12-3 or TRBV12-4 to TRBJ2-7, with D possibly being TRBD1 (6 bases). The V gene lost 4 bases and the J gene lost 2 bases, with 18 bases spanning the gap. The CDR3 is 16 amino acids. The CDR3 sequence is CASSWGLGAGAYEQYF. The CDR3 coding sequence is TGTGCCAGCAGTTGGGGGCTGGGGGCAGGGGCCTACGAGCAGTACTTC.

This chain links TRBV6-2 or TRBV6-3 with TRBJ2-7, with 8 bases lining up with TRBD2. J gave up 6 bases and V 2 bases, and 9 bases lay outside the gene matches. There are 15 residues in the CDR3. Per the germline V gene, CDR1 is MNHEY and CDR2 is SVGEGT. As DNA, the CDR3 is TGTGCCAGCAGTTACCTGGGACTAGGAATCCTCGAGCAGTACTTC. Amino acids: CASSYLGLGILEQYF.

This rearrangement joins TRBV19 to TRBJ2-1; 14 bases map to TRBD2. The CDR3 spans 21 residues. V lost 2 bases, J lost 0 bases, and 12 bases stayed unmatched. The germline CDR1 and CDR2 sequences are LNHDA and SQIVND (reference sequence). CDR3 nucleotides: TGTGCCAGTAGTATAAAAGCTGGGACTAGCGGGGGACCAAGCTCCTACAATGAGCAGTTCTTC. Amino acid sequence: CASSIKAGTSGGPSSYNEQFF. The whole variable domain, filled in from reference TRBV19 and TRBJ2-1, reads DGGITQSPKYLFRKEGQNVTLSCEQNLNHDAMYWYRQDPGQGLRLIYYSQIVNDFQKGDIAEGYSVSREKKESFPLTVTSAQKNPTAFYLCASSIKAGTSGGPSSYNEQFFGPGTRLTVL.

This clonotype was counted many times. The genes are TRBV7-9 and TRBJ1-5; TRBD1 matches at 8 bases. CDR3 length: 14 residues. Trimming removed 1 base from V and 6 bases from J; junction bases left unmatched: 2. Germline lookup yields CDR1 SEHNR and CDR2 FQNEAQ (reference sequence). The CDR3, as DNA: TGTGCCAGCAGCTTAGGGACAGGGAGTCAGCCCCAGCATTTT. As protein: CASSLGTGSQPQHF.

This chain links TRBV4-1 with TRBJ2-3; a weak D match, TRBD2 (6 bases). The V end lost 3 bases, the J end lost 6 bases, and 16 bases lay between the germline ends. Germline CDR1 and CDR2: MGHRA and YSYEKL. This CDR3 has 15 amino acids. In DNA, the CDR3 is TGCGCCAGCAGCCATGAAGGACGGAGGGTGGATACGCAGTATTTT. It specifies CASSHEGRRVDTQYF.

The chain employs TRBV7-9 and TRBJ2-1; 11 nucleotides agree with TRBD2. J gave up 4 bases and V 4 bases, and 9 bases lay outside the gene matches. The CDR3 sequence is 17 residues long. CDR1 SEHNR and CDR2 FQNEAQ come from the germline V gene (reference sequence). The CDR3 loop is CASSSRLTSGGYNEQFF. For the CDR3, the DNA is TGTGCCAGCAGCTCCCGCCTAACTAGCGGGGGATACAATGAGCAGTTCTTC.

This clonotype has more than one count but fewer than ten. The chain combines TRBV7-2 with TRBJ1-5; D is ambiguous. In germline, CDR1 is SGHTA, CDR2 FQGNSA. The CDR3 has 13 amino acids. Trimming took off 1 base at V and 9 bases at J, with 10 bases between the two ends. CDR3 DNA sequence: TGTGCCAGCAGCTTAGGATTGTCCCGGCCCCAGCATTTT. As protein: CASSLGLSRPQHF.

This clonotype was detected only a few times. The chain links TRBV4-2 to TRBJ1-4; D is perhaps TRBD1 (6 bases). This CDR3 region has 17 residues. Looked up from germline, CDR1 is LGHNA and CDR2 is YNFKEQ. V lost 0 bases to trimming and J lost 6 bases, with 17 bases between them. The CDR3 spells CASSQDKDFGQYEKLFF. DNA of the CDR3: TGTGCCAGCAGCCAAGATAAAGATTTTGGACAGTATGAAAAACTGTTTTTT.

The rearrangement joins TRBV28 to TRBJ1-2; possibly TRBD1 for D (6 bases). The germline CDR1 and CDR2 sequences are MDHEN and SYDVKM. The CDR3 sequence is 11 residues long. V lost 8 bases and J 7 bases, leaving 11 bases between the germline ends. This CDR3 is CASGRGTGYTF. DNA for the CDR3: TGTGCCAGCGGGAGGGGGACTGGCTACACCTTC.

This clonotype has more than one count but fewer than ten. The V gene is TRBV2, the J gene TRBJ2-3, with a weak D call TRBD1 (5 bases). Germline V gene data show CDR1 as SNHLY and CDR2 as FYNNEI. This CDR3 is built from 18 residues. V was cut by 6 bases and J by 0 bases, with 22 bases left in between. CDR3 nucleotide sequence: TGTGCCAGCAGCGATCTCTCAGGGCCTCAGGCGAGCACAGATACGCAGTATTTT. It specifies CASSDLSGPQASTDTQYF.

The rearrangement links TRBV20-1 to TRBJ1-5; 7 nucleotides line up with TRBD1. The CDR3 sequence is 13 residues long. J gave up 7 bases and V 4 bases, and 7 bases lay outside the gene matches. CDR1 is DFQATT and CDR2 is SNEGSKA in the germline V gene (reference sequence). CDR3 amino acids: CSATQGTRQPQHF. Written as DNA, the CDR3 is TGCAGTGCTACACAGGGGACACGACAGCCCCAGCATTTT.

The table lists this clonotype with many counts. The chain is built from TRBV12-3 or TRBV12-4 and TRBJ2-1; the match to TRBD1 covers 9 bases. With 1 base clipped from V and 3 bases from J, the junction kept 7 bases outside the gene matches. The CDR3 loop spans 17 amino acids. CDR3: CASSLENRGPYYNEQFF. The CDR3 region has the DNA TGTGCCAGCAGTTTAGAGAACAGGGGGCCTTACTACAATGAGCAGTTCTTC.

This clonotype was found a few times. The V and J genes are TRBV10-3 and TRBJ1-5, with D maybe TRBD1 (5 bases). Per the germline V gene, CDR1 is ENHRY and CDR2 is SYGVKD. Trimming stripped 10 bases from V and 0 bases from J, with 16 bases between. The CDR3 contains 15 residues. The CDR3 reads CATAGEPYSNQPQHF. In nucleotides, the CDR3 is TGTGCCACCGCGGGGGAACCGTATAGCAATCAGCCCCAGCATTTT.

The rearrangement uses TRBV21-1 and TRBJ1-4; the D call in the table, TRBD1, was not verified against the DNA. TRBV21-1 is a pseudogene segment. The CDR3 consists of 17 residues. CDR3 sequence: CASSKAPRDRSNEKLFF. CDR3 nucleotides: TGTGCCAGCAGCAAAGCGCCTAGGGACAGGTCTAATGAAAAACTGTTTTTT.

The V and J genes are TRBV24-1 and TRBJ2-5, with D uncertain. Trimming left V 5 bases short and J 2 bases short, with 5 bases between. The CDR3 runs to 12 residues. CDR1 and CDR2 from the germline V gene are KGHDR and SFDVKD. CDR3 sequence (DNA): TGTGCCACCAGTGGGTCACAAGAGACCCAGTACTTC. As protein: CATSGSQETQYF.

The chain links TRBV7-2 to TRBJ2-2; D is ambiguous. The ends were cut back, 1 base at V and 1 base at J, with 7 bases in the middle. The CDR3 spans 15 residues. The germline V gene has CDR1 SGHTA and CDR2 FQGNSA. The CDR3 protein is CASSLGHLNTGELFF. The CDR3 bases are TGTGCCAGCAGCTTAGGGCATCTGAACACCGGGGAGCTGTTTTTT.

There are a few counts of this clonotype. The chain uses TRBV6-2 or TRBV6-3 and TRBJ2-1; 14 bases map to TRBD2. With V trimmed by 7 bases and J by 4 bases, 9 bases remained unmatched. The germline gives CDR1 MNHEY, CDR2 SVGEGT. The CDR3 consists of 17 residues. The chain's CDR3 is CASTITGLAGEYNEQFF. CDR3 coding DNA: TGTGCCAGCACTATTACGGGACTAGCGGGGGAGTACAATGAGCAGTTCTTC.

The chain is built from TRBV19 and TRBJ2-7; 8 nucleotides agree with TRBD1. V shed 6 bases, J shed 3 bases, and the junction held 7 bases outside the gene matches. This CDR3 has 14 residues. CDR1 and CDR2 (germline): LNHDA, SQIVND (reference sequence). The CDR3 region has the DNA TGTGCCAGTAGCAACAGGGGGAGGAACTACGAGCAGTACTTC. It is translated as CASSNRGRNYEQYF.

The rearrangement joins TRBV20-1 to TRBJ2-7, with D perhaps TRBD1 (6 bases). Per the germline V gene, CDR1 is DFQATT and CDR2 is SNEGSKA (reference sequence). The V and J ends lost 6 bases and 5 bases respectively, with 17 bases between them. The CDR3 is 13 amino acids. The CDR3 is CSAERQAVNEQYF. The CDR3 region has the DNA TGCAGTGCCGAAAGACAGGCGGTAAACGAGCAGTACTTC.

There are a few counts of this clonotype. The rearrangement links TRBV3-1 to TRBJ1-1, with 7 bases fitting TRBD1. Germline V lookup: CDR1 LGHDT, CDR2 YNNKEL (reference sequence). The CDR3 contains 13 residues. V lost 6 bases and J lost 6; bases outside the gene matches: 7. The CDR3 nucleotides are TGTGCCAGCAGTCGTACAGGGGAATCTGAAGCTTTCTTT. Protein product: CASSRTGESEAFF.

This clonotype was observed a handful of times. This CDR3 reads CASSLAWRGENSPLHF. CDR3 bases: TGTGCCAGCAGCTTAGCTTGGAGGGGCGAAAATTCACCCCTCCACTTT. The rearrangement joins TRBV7-2 to TRBJ1-6; perhaps TRBD1 as D (5 bases). CDR1 SGHTA and CDR2 FQGNSA come from the germline V gene. Trimming removed 0 bases at V and 7 bases at J, with 13 bases between. The CDR3 totals 16 residues.

This clonotype was seen a handful of times. V usage is TRBV20-1 and J usage is TRBJ1-6; the D gene is possibly TRBD1 (6 bases). Germline values: CDR1 DFQATT, CDR2 SNEGSKA (reference sequence). CDR3 size: 13 residues. The V end lost 5 bases, the J end lost 6 bases, and 11 bases lay between the germline ends. The CDR3: CSAGGTTNSPLHF. In DNA, the CDR3 is TGCAGTGCTGGCGGGACAACTAATTCACCCCTCCACTTT.